This TCR beta chain was sequenced during a study of CD8 T cells in ankylosing spondylitis. Study-level results: Seemingly characteristic of ankylosing spondylitis blood was a TCR beta motif consisting of several highly homologous variants.

Trimming removed 1 base at V and 0 bases at J, with 19 bases between. CDR3 length: 19 residues. Looked up from germline, CDR1 is MGHRA and CDR2 is YSYEKL. TCRdb recomputed calls from the 5' RACE reads with MiXCR, one row per CDR3 protein. In the table there are roughly 700,000 distinct CDR3 sequences, 15% to 20% of which are singletons. This clonotype was counted a few times. Its antigen remains unknown. This clonotype was sampled from a male donor with ankylosing spondylitis. The J gene is TRBJ1-5, the V gene TRBV4-1; a possible D gene is TRBD1 (5 bases). What was sequenced was blood, either unsorted or a sorted T cell fraction (not recorded which). The chain's CDR3 is CASSQGSGSGLYSNQPQHF. CDR3 nucleotides: TGCGCCAGCAGCCAAGGGTCAGGTTCGGGGCTTTATAGCAATCAGCCCCAGCATTTT.